The 3 T cell receptor beta chains given below trace back to one sample, sequenced in a study of T cells after yellow fever vaccination. MiXCR was run by TCRdb on the 5' RACE reads, yielding one entry per CDR3 protein. The sample holds some 320,000 distinct CDR3 sequences, about 4% seen once. Material: PBMCs, obtained 5 days after the yellow fever booster vaccination. The receptors stem from a man aged 18 to 30 who received the YFV17D yellow fever vaccine.

The chain uses TRBV28 and TRBJ2-7; 7 nucleotides align to TRBD1. The CDR3 spans 14 residues. CDR1 and CDR2 from the germline V gene are MDHEN and SYDVKM. V lost 5 bases, J lost 13 bases, and 17 bases stayed unmatched. The CDR3 nucleotides read TGTGCCAGCAGTCCTCCCTTGGCACAGGGGTTAGCATACTTC. Its translation: CASSPPLAQGLAYF.

The chain joins TRBV11-3 to TRBJ1-1; D is undetermined. CDR1 and CDR2 from the germline V gene are SGHNT and YENEEA. The CDR3 has 15 amino acids. With 5 bases removed from V and 1 base from J, the gap between germline ends came to 14 bases. CDR3 DNA: TGTGCCAGCAGCCCCTTAAAAAAAAAGAACACTGAAGCTTTCTTT. Its translation: CASSPLKKKNTEAFF.

Only a few counts were recorded for this clonotype. This rearrangement joins TRBV6-2 or TRBV6-3 to TRBJ1-6; D unresolved. Germline loops: CDR1 MNHEY, CDR2 SVGEGT. The CDR3 has 12 residues. V shed 7 bases and J shed 11 bases, with 12 bases lying between them. The CDR3 DNA follows: TGTGCCAGCAACCGGCACCGGGCACCCCTCCACTTT. Translation gives CASNRHRAPLHF.